The text below deals with one T cell receptor (beta chain). Its antigen is not known. The CDR3 sequence is 15 residues long. The germline V gene encodes CDR1 LNHDA and CDR2 SQIVND (reference sequence). The ends lost 0 bases at V and 6 bases at J; junction bases unmatched: 5. This sample is drawn from a study of T cell responses to AZD1222 COVID-19 vaccine. Study conclusions and caveats: The sample set comprised mostly white British donors with more females, and clonal diversity was possibly underestimated. Spike-specific TCR depth and breadth grew after two AZD1222 doses. After the peak T cell response, and only then, were repertoires sampled.

Profiling relied on immunoSEQ multiplex PCR, and the TCRdb table lists in-frame clones only, not all of them. Of roughly 130,000 clones in the sample, just over 85% were seen once. Sequencing used peripheral blood, obtained on day 0 of AZD1222 vaccination. This receptor was taken from an adult in good health. This sequence joins TRBV19 and TRBJ2-1; 7 positions match TRBD1. The CDR3 sequence is CASSIDQGQSNEQFF. CDR3 in DNA: TGTGCCAGTAGTATAGATCAGGGACAGAGCAATGAGCAGTTCTTC.